This T cell receptor (beta chain) was sequenced for a study of T-cell reconstitution after alpha-beta-depleted transplantation in children. For TCRbeta, the library was prepared with unique molecular identifiers. TCRdb independently ran MiXCR on the PCR reads; one entry per CDR3 protein. The sample shows about 360,000 distinct CDR3 sequences, 10% to 15% of them seen only once. The sequenced sample was PBMCs, obtained from the stem cell graft. The clonotype comes from a human donor who donated a stem cell graft to a child with Fanconi anemia.

Here the CDR3 DNA reads TGTGCCAGCAGTTTGTCCTCTACAGGTCCGGGCGGTACTGAAGCTTTCTTT. Protein: CASSLSSTGPGGTEAFF. The chain has TRBV12-3 or TRBV12-4 and TRBJ1-1, with a possible D match to TRBD1 (5 bases). Trimming stripped 3 bases from V and 5 bases from J, with 22 bases between. CDR3 length equals 17 residues.